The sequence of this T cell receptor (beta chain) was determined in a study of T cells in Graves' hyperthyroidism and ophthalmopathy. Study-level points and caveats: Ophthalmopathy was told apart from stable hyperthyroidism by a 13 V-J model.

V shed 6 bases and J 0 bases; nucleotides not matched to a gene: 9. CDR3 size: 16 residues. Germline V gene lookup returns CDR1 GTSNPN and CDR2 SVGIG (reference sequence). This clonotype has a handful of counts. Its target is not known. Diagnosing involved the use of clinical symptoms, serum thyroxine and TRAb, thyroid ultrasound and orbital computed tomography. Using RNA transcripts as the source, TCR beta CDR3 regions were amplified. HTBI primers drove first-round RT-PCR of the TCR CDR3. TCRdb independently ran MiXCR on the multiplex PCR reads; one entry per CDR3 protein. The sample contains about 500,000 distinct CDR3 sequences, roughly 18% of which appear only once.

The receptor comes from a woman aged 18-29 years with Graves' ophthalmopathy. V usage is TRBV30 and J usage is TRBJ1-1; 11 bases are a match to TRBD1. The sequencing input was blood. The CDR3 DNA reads TGTGCCTGTAAGACCCGGGACAGGGGGGTGAACACTGAAGCTTTCTTT. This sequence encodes CACKTRDRGVNTEAFF.